This T cell receptor beta chain was retrieved from a study of CD8+ T cells in alopecia areata. General study points: As there was one nonresponder, how baseline CD8+ expansion relates to response remains uncertain. Significant decreases in scalp clonality and expanded CD8+ clones followed tofacitinib treatment.

Described treatment: oral pan-JAK inhibitor, 5-10 mg twice daily. Notes on this clone: Its antigen is as yet unknown.

Extraction and reverse transcription of RNA yielded cDNA as the sequencing template. Assay: immunoSEQ multiplex PCR; the TCRdb copy retains only in-frame clones and omits some. The table lists around 270,000 clones, 58% of them singletons. Trimming took off 10 bases at V and 2 bases at J, with 14 bases between the two ends. CDR1 and CDR2 from the germline V gene are ENHRY and SYGVKD. This CDR3 is built from 13 residues. The clonotype originates from a human donor with alopecia areata. The chain carries TRBV10-3 and TRBJ2-5; D might be TRBD2 (5 bases). The sample here was CD4+ T cells sorted from blood, taken at week 24, from a patient treated with tofacitinib. DNA of the CDR3: TGTGCCACCCGGGGAAGGGAGCAAGAGACCCAGTACTTC. As protein: CATRGREQETQYF.